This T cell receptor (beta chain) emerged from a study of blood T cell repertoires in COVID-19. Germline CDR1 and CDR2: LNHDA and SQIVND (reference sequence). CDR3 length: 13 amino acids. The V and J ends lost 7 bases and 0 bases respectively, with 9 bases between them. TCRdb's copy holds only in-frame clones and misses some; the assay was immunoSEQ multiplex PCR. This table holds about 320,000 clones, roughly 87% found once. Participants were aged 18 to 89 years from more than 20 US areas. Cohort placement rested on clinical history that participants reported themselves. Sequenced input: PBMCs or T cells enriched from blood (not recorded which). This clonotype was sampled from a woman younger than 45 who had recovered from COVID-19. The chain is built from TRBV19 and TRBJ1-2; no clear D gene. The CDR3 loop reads CASIGLSNYGYTF. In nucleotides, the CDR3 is TGTGCCAGTATCGGACTGTCTAACTATGGCTACACCTTC.